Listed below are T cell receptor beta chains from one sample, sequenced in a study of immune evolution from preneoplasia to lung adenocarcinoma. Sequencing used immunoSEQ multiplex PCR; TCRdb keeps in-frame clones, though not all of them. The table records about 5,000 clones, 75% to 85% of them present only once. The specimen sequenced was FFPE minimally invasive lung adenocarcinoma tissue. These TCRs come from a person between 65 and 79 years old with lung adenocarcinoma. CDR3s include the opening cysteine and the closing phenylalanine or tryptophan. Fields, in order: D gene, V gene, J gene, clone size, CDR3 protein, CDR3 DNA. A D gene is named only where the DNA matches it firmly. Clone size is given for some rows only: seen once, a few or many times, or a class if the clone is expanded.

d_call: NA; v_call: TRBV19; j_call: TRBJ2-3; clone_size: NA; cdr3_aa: CASTPRGSADTQYF; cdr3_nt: TGTGCCAGTACCCCAAGGGGGAGTGCAGATACGCAGTATTTT
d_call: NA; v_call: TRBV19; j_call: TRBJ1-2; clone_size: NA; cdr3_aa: CASSSRGIRGNGYTF; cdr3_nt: TGTGCCAGTAGTTCCCGAGGAATCAGGGGCAATGGCTACACCTTC
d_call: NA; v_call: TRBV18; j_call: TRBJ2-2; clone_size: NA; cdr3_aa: CASSPTLGAGELFF; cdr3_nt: TGTGCCAGCTCACCCACTCTGGGGGCCGGGGAGCTGTTTTTT
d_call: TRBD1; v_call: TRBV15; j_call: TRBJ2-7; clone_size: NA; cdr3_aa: CATSRDTGGGYEQYF; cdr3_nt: TGTGCCACCAGCAGGGATACAGGGGGCGGCTACGAGCAGTACTTC
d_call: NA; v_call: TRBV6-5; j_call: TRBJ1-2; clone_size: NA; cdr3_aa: CASTAGVAGYTF; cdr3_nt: TGTGCCAGCACCGCGGGGGTGGCTGGCTACACCTTC
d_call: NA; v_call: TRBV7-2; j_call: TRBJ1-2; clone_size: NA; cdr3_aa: CASSLDRFNYGYTF; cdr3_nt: TGTGCCAGCAGCTTAGACAGGTTTAACTATGGCTACACCTTC
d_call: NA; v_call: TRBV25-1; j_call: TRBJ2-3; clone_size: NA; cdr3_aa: CASSNPLQPSIRQYF; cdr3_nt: TGTGCCAGCAGTAACCCACTCCAGCCGAGTATTAGGCAGTATTTT
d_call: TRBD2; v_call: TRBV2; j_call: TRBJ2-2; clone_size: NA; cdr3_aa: CASSLAGGLRGGELFF; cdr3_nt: TGTGCCAGCAGCTTAGCGGGAGGGCTTAGAGGCGGGGAGCTGTTTTTT
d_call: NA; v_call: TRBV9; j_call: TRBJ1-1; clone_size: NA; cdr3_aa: CASSADSGIAFF; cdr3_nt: TGTGCCAGCAGCGCCGACTCAGGGATAGCTTTCTTT
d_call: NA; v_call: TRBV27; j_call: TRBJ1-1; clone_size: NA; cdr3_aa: CASGQPGSTRAFF; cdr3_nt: TGTGCCTCCGGGCAACCAGGGAGTACACGGGCTTTCTTT
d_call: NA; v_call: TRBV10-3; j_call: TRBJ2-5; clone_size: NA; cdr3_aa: CAISDRRTGETQYF; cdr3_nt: TGTGCCATCAGTGACAGGAGGACTGGGGAGACCCAGTACTTC
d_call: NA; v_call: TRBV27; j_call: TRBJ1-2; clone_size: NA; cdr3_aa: CASTLDLKIGYGYTF; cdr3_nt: TGTGCCAGCACCCTAGATCTAAAGATTGGCTATGGCTACACCTTC
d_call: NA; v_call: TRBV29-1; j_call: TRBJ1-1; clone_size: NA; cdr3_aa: CSFRRTPNTEAFF; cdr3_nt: TGCAGCTTCCGCCGGACACCGAACACTGAAGCTTTCTTT
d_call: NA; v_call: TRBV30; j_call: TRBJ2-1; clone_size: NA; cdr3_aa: CAWSVRLYNEQFF; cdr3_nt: TGTGCCTGGAGTGTACGCCTTTACAATGAGCAGTTCTTC
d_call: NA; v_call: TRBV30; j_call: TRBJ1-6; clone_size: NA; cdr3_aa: CAWAGLQGSSPLHF; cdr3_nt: TGTGCCTGGGCCGGGCTCCAGGGGTCTTCACCCCTCCACTTT
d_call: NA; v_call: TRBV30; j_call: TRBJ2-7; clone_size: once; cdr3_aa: CAWRAARGEQYF; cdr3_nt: TGTGCCTGGAGAGCGGCCAGGGGCGAGCAGTACTTC
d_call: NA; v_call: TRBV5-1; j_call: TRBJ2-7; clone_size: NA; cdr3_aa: CASSTLGGAKGEQYF; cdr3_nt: TGCGCCAGCAGCACCCTGGGGGGGGCTAAAGGCGAGCAGTACTTC
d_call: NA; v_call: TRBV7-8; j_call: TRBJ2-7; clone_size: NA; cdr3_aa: CASSLAAGPDSYEQYF; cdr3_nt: TGTGCCAGCAGCTTAGCGGCTGGCCCCGACTCCTACGAGCAGTACTTC
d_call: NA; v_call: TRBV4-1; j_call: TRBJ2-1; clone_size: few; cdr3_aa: CASSQAEQFF; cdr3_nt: TGCGCCAGCAGCCAAGCCGAGCAGTTCTTC
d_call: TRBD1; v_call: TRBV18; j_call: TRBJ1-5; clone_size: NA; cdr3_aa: CASSPNRGPEVGNQPQHF; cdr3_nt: TGTGCCAGCTCACCAAACAGGGGCCCAGAGGTTGGCAATCAGCCCCAGCATTTT
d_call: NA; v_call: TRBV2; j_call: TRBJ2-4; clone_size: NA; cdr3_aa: CASSRQGGDIQYF; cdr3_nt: TGTGCCAGCAGTCGGCAGGGGGGGGACATTCAGTACTTC
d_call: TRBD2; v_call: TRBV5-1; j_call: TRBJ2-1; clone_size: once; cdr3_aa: CASRAGTSRNEQFF; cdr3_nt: TGCGCCAGCAGGGCCGGGACTAGTAGGAATGAGCAGTTCTTC
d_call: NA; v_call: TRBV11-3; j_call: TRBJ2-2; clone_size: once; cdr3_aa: CASSLSDNTGELFF; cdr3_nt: TGTGCCAGCAGCTTATCAGACAACACCGGGGAGCTGTTTTTT
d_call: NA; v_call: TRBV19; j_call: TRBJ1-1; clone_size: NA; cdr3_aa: CAIKRGVDTEAFF; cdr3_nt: TGTGCCATTAAGAGGGGGGTCGACACTGAAGCTTTCTTT
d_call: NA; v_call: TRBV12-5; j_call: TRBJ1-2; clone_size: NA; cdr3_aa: CASGPPSDSGYTF; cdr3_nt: TGTGCTAGTGGTCCACCGTCCGACTCTGGCTACACCTTC
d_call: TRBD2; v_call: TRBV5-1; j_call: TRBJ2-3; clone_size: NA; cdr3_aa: CASSSGGYTDTQYF; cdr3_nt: TGCGCCAGCAGCAGCGGGGGTTACACAGATACGCAATATTTT
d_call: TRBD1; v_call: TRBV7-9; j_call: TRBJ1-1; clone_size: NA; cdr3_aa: CASSKRPGQGARTEAFF; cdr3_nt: TGTGCCAGCAGCAAAAGACCGGGACAGGGGGCCAGGACTGAAGCTTTCTTT
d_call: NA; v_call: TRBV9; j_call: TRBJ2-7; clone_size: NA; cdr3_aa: CASSVGPESIAHEQYF; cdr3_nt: TGTGCCAGCAGCGTAGGGCCGGAGAGCATTGCCCACGAGCAGTACTTC
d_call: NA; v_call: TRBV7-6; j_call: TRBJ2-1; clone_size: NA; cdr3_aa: CAISRPGSYNEQFF; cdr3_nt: TGTGCCATCTCCCGACCCGGCTCCTACAATGAGCAGTTCTTC
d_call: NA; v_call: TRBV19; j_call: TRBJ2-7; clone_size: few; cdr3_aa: CASSDRLVGGSYEQYF; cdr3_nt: TGTGCCAGTAGTGATCGACTCGTGGGGGGATCCTACGAGCAGTACTTC
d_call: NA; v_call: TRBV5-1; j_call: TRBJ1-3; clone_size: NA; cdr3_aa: CASSLAPLGASSGNTIYF; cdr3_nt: TGCGCCAGCAGCTTGGCGCCCCTCGGGGCCAGCTCTGGAAACACCATATATTTT
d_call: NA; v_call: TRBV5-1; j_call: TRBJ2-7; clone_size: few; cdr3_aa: CASSDSTGLYEQYF; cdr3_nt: TGCGCCAGCAGCGACTCGACAGGTTTATACGAGCAGTACTTC
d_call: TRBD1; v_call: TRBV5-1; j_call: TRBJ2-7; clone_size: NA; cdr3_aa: CASSRSTGGDYEQYF; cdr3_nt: TGCGCCAGCAGCCGGTCGACAGGGGGGGACTACGAGCAGTACTTC
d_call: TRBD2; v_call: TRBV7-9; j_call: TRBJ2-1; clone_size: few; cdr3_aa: CASSMVAGVLVVEQFF; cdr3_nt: TGTGCCAGCAGCATGGTAGCGGGAGTTCTTGTGGTTGAGCAGTTCTTC
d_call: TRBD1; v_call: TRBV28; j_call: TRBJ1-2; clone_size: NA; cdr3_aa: CASSPAGGLDYGYTF; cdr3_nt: TGTGCCAGCAGCCCGGCAGGGGGCCTCGACTATGGCTACACCTTC
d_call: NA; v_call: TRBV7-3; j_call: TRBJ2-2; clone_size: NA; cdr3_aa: CASGRGDINTGELFF; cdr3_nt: TGTGCCAGCGGTAGGGGGGACATAAACACCGGGGAGCTGTTTTTT
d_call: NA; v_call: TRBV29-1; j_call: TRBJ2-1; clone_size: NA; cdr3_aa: CSVGEGHEQFF; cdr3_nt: TGCAGCGTTGGCGAGGGCCATGAGCAGTTCTTC
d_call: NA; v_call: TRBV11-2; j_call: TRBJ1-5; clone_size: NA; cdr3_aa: CASSLSTGSNQPQHF; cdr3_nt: TGTGCCAGCAGCTTAAGCACAGGTAGCAATCAGCCCCAGCATTTT
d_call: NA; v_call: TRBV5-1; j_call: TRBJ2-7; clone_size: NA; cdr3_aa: CASSLDRYEQYF; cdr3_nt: TGCGCCAGCAGCTTAGACAGGTACGAGCAGTACTTC
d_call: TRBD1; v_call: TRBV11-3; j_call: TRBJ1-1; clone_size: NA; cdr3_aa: CASSPGTGRKNTEAFF; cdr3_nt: TGTGCCAGCAGCCCCGGGACAGGGAGGAAGAACACTGAAGCTTTCTTT
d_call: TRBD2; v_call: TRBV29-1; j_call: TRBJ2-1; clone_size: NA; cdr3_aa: CSGRVAGGPNEQFF; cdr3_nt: TGCAGCGGAAGAGTAGCGGGAGGGCCCAATGAGCAGTTCTTC
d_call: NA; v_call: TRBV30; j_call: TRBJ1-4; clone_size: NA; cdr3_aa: CAGGREPEKLFF; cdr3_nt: TGTGCCGGTGGACGGGAACCAGAAAAACTGTTTTTT
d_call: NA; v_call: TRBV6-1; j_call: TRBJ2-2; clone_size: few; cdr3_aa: CASIIRGTGELFF; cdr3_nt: TGTGCCAGCATTATTAGGGGCACCGGGGAGCTGTTTTTT
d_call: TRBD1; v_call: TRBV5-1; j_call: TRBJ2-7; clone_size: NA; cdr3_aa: CASTVSGQGLLEQYF; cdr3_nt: TGCGCCAGCACAGTGTCGGGACAGGGGTTGTTGGAGCAGTACTTC